This TCR beta chain was documented in a study of blood T cell repertoires in COVID-19. The CDR3 sequence is 14 residues long. The germline CDR1 and CDR2 sequences are GTSNPN and SVGIG (reference sequence). V trimming: 6 bases; J trimming: 8 bases; junction bases outside the gene matches: 9. TCRdb's copy holds only in-frame clones and misses some; the assay was immunoSEQ multiplex PCR. Among some 150,000 clones listed, roughly 91% were seen once. The sample was peripheral blood. The source is a man aged 55 to 70 with active or convalescent COVID-19. The chain is built from TRBV30 and TRBJ1-6, with 8 bases aligning to TRBD1. The CDR3 DNA reads as TGTGCCTGCCAACCGGGACAGGTTGATTCACCCCTCCACTTT. Translated, it gives CACQPGQVDSPLHF.